The rows below give T cell receptor beta chains drawn from one sample of a study of shared clonotypes between healthy human individuals. Clones were read by immunoSEQ multiplex PCR, and TCRdb kept only the in-frame ones, dropping some. Altogether hundreds of thousands of clones are present, around 77% being singletons, with the ten largest covering about 12%. Material for sequencing was PBMCs. Receptor source: a woman between 35 and 50 years old in good health. Some clones in this sample may be carry-over from other donors' samples. The CDR3 runs from the conserved cysteine through the conserved F or W. Each record gives: V gene, J gene, D gene, clone size, CDR3 DNA, CDR3 protein. A D gene is named only where the DNA matches it firmly. Expanded clones are given a class, and other clones once, few, many or no size at all.

TRBV29-1	TRBJ2-7	NA	NA	TGCAGCGGCTTGGGAGCCAACTCCTACGAGCAGTACTTC	CSGLGANSYEQYF
TRBV15	TRBJ2-7	NA	NA	TGTGCCACCAGCAGAGATCCCGGCAGGGTCTCCTACGAGCAGTACTTC	CATSRDPGRVSYEQYF
TRBV30	TRBJ2-5	NA	NA	TGTGCCTGCACCAAAGGGGCTAGCGCGTACTTC	CACTKGASAYF
TRBV2	TRBJ2-1	NA	NA	TGTGCCAGCAGCGCCTGGGGGGCCGAGGTTGAGCAGTTCTTC	CASSAWGAEVEQFF
TRBV7-9	TRBJ2-5	NA	NA	TGTGCCATACGAGGACGGAACATGGAAGAGACCCAGTACTTC	CAIRGRNMEETQYF
TRBV10-3	TRBJ2-2	NA	NA	TGTGCCATCAGGGGGGACGGATACACCGGGGAGCTGTTTTTT	CAIRGDGYTGELFF
TRBV6-4	TRBJ1-1	NA	many	TGTGCCAGCAGTCTAAACGGACAATCCCACGAAGCTTTCTTT	CASSLNGQSHEAFF
TRBV30	TRBJ1-5	TRBD1	few	TGTGCCTGGAGTGGCAGGGGGAATCAGCCCCAGCATTTT	CAWSGRGNQPQHF
TRBV7-9	TRBJ1-2	NA	NA	TGTGCCAGCAGCTTATTGGGTTCTGGCTACACCTTC	CASSLLGSGYTF
TRBV27	TRBJ2-1	TRBD2	once	TGTGCCAGCAGTCCGTATACTAGCGGTGCCTACAATGAGCAGTTCTTC	CASSPYTSGAYNEQFF
TRBV11-2	TRBJ2-1	TRBD2	NA	TGTGCCAGCAGCAAGATTGGACTAGCGGGACACAATGAGCAGTTCTTC	CASSKIGLAGHNEQFF
TRBV6-6	TRBJ1-5	NA	NA	TGTGCCAGCAGTCCCCGGCAGGGGAGTGGTGTTCAGCCCCAGCATTTT	CASSPRQGSGVQPQHF
TRBV2	TRBJ1-2	NA	NA	TGTGCCAGCAGCGGGAGTCTAGTGGTTGGCTACACCTTC	CASSGSLVVGYTF
TRBV7-9	TRBJ2-3	NA	NA	TGTGCCAGCAGCTTAGGGATACATACGCAGTATTTT	CASSLGIHTQYF
TRBV28	TRBJ2-1	TRBD2	once	TGTGCCAGCAGTTTTACGACTAGCGGGAGCAATGAGCAGTTCTTC	CASSFTTSGSNEQFF
TRBV7-8	TRBJ2-1	NA	NA	TGTGCCAGCAGCTTAATTTCTGAGCAGTTCTTC	CASSLISEQFF
TRBV21-1	TRBJ2-7	NA	NA	TGTGCCAGCAGCACCCTCCAGACTAGCGAGCAGTACTTC	CASSTLQTSEQYF
TRBV7-9	TRBJ2-3	TRBD2	NA	TGTGCCAGCAGCTTAGGTCGACTAGCGGGCAACACAGATACGCAGTATTTT	CASSLGRLAGNTDTQYF
TRBV5-1	TRBJ2-7	TRBD1	many	TGCGCCAGCAGCGACAGACAGGGTTACGAGCAGTACTTC	CASSDRQGYEQYF
TRBV7-9	TRBJ2-2	NA	NA	TGTGCCAGCAGCCCCCAGAACACCGGGGAGCTGTTTTTT	CASSPQNTGELFF
TRBV5-5	TRBJ2-5	TRBD2	NA	TGTGCCAGCAGCGCGTGGGGGGGTTCATATCAAGAGACCCAGTACTTC	CASSAWGGSYQETQYF
TRBV6-1	TRBJ2-1	NA	NA	TGTGCCAGCAGCCAACCGGGACCACCCGATGAGCAGTTCTTC	CASSQPGPPDEQFF
TRBV28	TRBJ1-5	NA	few	TGTGCCAGCTACAGAGGTAGCAATCAGCCCCAGCATTTT	CASYRGSNQPQHF
TRBV30	TRBJ1-2	NA	NA	TGTGCCTGGAGTGTACAGTCCTATGGCTACACCTTC	CAWSVQSYGYTF
TRBV5-4	TRBJ2-7	TRBD1	NA	TGTGCCAGCAGTAACCCCGGGACAGGGTCCTACGAGCAGTACTTC	CASSNPGTGSYEQYF
TRBV9	TRBJ1-1	TRBD1	NA	TGTGCCAGCAGCGAACGACAGGGAACTGAAGCTTTCTTT	CASSERQGTEAFF
TRBV29-1	TRBJ2-5	NA	few	TGCAGCGCATCCTTGGAGATGGAGACCCAGTACTTC	CSASLEMETQYF
TRBV28	TRBJ2-3	NA	few	TGTGCCAGCAGCCCCAGGGTACGAAGCACAGATACGCAGTATTTT	CASSPRVRSTDTQYF